This entry concerns a single T cell receptor beta chain. This sample is drawn from a study of blood T cell repertoires in COVID-19. Turning to the study itself: Samples of COVID-19 (acute and convalescent) were obtained from the United States, Italy and Spain. From T cells, B-cell-depleted T cells, or PBMCs came the material, which was cDNA or gDNA.

As originally analysed: Amplification of reference gene primers provided the estimated nucleated cell counts. The protocol was immunoSEQ multiplex PCR, while the TCRdb copy is restricted to in-frame clones and leaves out a portion. That table furnishes V, J and clone size, whereas the DNA furnished D and trimming. Among over 350,000 clones listed, around nine tenths were seen once. CDR1 and CDR2 from the germline V gene are GTSNPN and SVGIG (reference sequence). The V gene lost 2 bases and the J gene lost 6 bases, with 7 bases spanning the gap. CDR3 length: 11 residues. V gene TRBV30 combines with J gene TRBJ1-2, with D tentatively TRBD1 (6 bases). The sequence derives from a young woman with acute COVID-19. The specimen was PBMCs or T cells enriched from blood (not recorded which). For the CDR3, the DNA is TGTGCCTGGAGTCCAGGGGATGGCTACACCTTC. Protein sequence: CAWSPGDGYTF.